This T cell receptor beta chain was identified during a study of cytomegalovirus exposure and HLA in healthy donors. Both 60 Vbeta primers and 13 Jbeta primers went into the PCR. Profiled with immunoSEQ multiplex PCR; TCRdb holds only in-frame clones, not every one. The sample holds under 200,000 clones, approximately 67% seen once. CDR1 and CDR2 from the germline V gene are LNHNV and YYDKDF (reference sequence). Trimming left V 5 bases short and J 2 bases short, with 7 bases between. CDR3 length: 14 amino acids. The chain combines TRBV15 with TRBJ1-6, with D unclear. This sequence originates from a woman aged 18-29 years in good health and CMV-seropositive. Sequenced input: PBMCs. For the CDR3, the DNA is TGTGCCACCAGCCCCCGGGCCTATAATTCACCCCTCCACTTT. Protein product: CATSPRAYNSPLHF. Full variable domain (rest looked up from reference TRBV15 and TRBJ1-6): DAMVIQNPRYQVTQFGKPVTLSCSQTLNHNVMYWYQQKSSQAPKLLFHYYDKDFNNEADTPDNFQSRRPNTSFCFLDIRSPGLGDTAMYLCATSPRAYNSPLHFGNGTRLTVT.